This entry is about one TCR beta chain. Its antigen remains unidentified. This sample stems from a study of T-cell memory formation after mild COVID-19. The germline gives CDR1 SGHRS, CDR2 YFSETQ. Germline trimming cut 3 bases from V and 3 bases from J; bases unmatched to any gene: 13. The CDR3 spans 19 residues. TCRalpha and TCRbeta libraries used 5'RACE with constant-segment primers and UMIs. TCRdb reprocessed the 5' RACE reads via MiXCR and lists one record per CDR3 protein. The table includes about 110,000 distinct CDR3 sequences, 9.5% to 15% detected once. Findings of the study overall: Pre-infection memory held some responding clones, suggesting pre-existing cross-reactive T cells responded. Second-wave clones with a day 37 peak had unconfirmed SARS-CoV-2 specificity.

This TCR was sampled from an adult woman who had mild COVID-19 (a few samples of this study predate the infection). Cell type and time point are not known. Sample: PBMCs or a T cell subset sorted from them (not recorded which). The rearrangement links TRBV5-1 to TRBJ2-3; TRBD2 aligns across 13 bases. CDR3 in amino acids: CASSSGVGTSGKGTDTQYF. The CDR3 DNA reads TGCGCCAGCAGCTCGGGCGTCGGGACTAGCGGGAAAGGGACAGATACGCAGTATTTT.